This entry lists 26 T cell receptor beta chains sequenced from one sample in a study of blood T cell repertoires in COVID-19. Assay: immunoSEQ multiplex PCR; the TCRdb copy retains only in-frame clones and omits some. Among roughly 250,000 clones listed, approximately 79% were seen once. Sequenced material: peripheral blood. All receptors derive from a woman aged 80 or older with active or convalescent COVID-19.

The chain is built from TRBV18 and TRBJ1-2, with D possibly TRBD1 on 5 matching bases. The CDR3 contains 16 residues. V lost 0 bases and J lost 4, with 15 bases in between. Germline V gene data show CDR1 as KGHSH and CDR2 as LQKENI. The CDR3 nucleotides read TGTGCCAGCTCACCACCGATGGGGCAGGGTGTCTATGGCTACACCTTC. It translates to CASSPPMGQGVYGYTF.

The gene calls are TRBV27 and TRBJ2-1; TRBD1 matches at 8 bases. The trim removed 5 bases at V and 3 bases at J, leaving 21 bases unmatched. Germline V gives CDR1 MNHEY, CDR2 SMNVEV (reference sequence). The CDR3 has 20 residues. CDR3 region: CASSPITARGPGQNYNEQFF. The CDR3 DNA reads as TGTGCCAGCAGTCCCATTACAGCCAGGGGGCCCGGTCAGAACTACAATGAGCAGTTCTTC.

The DNA of the CDR3 is TGTGCCAGCAGCAGTGTTCCTGACTCCTACGAGCAGTACTTC. Translation: CASSSVPDSYEQYF. V is TRBV2 and J is TRBJ2-7; D not certain. The CDR3 is 14 residues long. The germline V and J ends were trimmed by 6 bases and 0 bases, with 12 bases remaining between them. Germline V gene lookup returns CDR1 SNHLY and CDR2 FYNNEI.

The V call is TRBV3-1 (or the pseudogene TRBV3-2), the J call TRBJ2-2, with D perhaps TRBD1 (5 bases). There are 14 residues in the CDR3. In germline, CDR1 is LGHDT, CDR2 YNNKEL (reference sequence). V was shortened by 2 bases and J by 7 bases, with 11 bases between the two germline ends. The CDR3 is CASSQQGLGGELFF. CDR3 nucleotides: TGTGCCAGCAGCCAACAGGGTTTAGGCGGGGAGCTGTTTTTT.

This clone is a singleton in its sample. The chain uses TRBV19 and TRBJ2-7; 9 bases agree with TRBD2. CDR3 length: 16 amino acids. CDR1 is LNHDA, CDR2 SQIVND, per germline (reference sequence). Unmatched junction bases numbered 8, after V lost 3 bases and J lost 2 bases. The CDR3 protein is CASSMRLAGPAYEQYF. In nucleotides, the CDR3 is TGTGCCAGTAGTATGCGGCTAGCGGGGCCCGCCTACGAGCAGTACTTC.

In this sample, this clone turned up once. The rearrangement uses TRBV6-6 and TRBJ1-4; TRBD1 matches 8 bases. The CDR3 is 17 residues long. From germline, CDR1 is MNHNY and CDR2 SVGAGI (reference sequence). Trimming at V came to 5 bases and at J to 8 bases, leaving 16 bases not matched to a gene. The CDR3 here is CASSPRQGLGLEEKLFF. In DNA form, the CDR3 reads TGTGCCAGCAGTCCACGACAGGGGCTAGGACTGGAGGAAAAACTGTTTTTT.

The rearrangement links TRBV12-3 or TRBV12-4 to TRBJ1-2; TRBD1 aligns across 7 bases. Unmatched junction bases numbered 10, after V lost 3 bases and J lost 12 bases. This CDR3 has 13 amino acids. The CDR3 is CASSFSRDSGHTF. The DNA of the CDR3 is TGTGCCAGCAGTTTTTCCCGGGACAGTGGACACACCTTC.

V gene TRBV5-1 combines with J gene TRBJ1-2; unclear D gene. This CDR3 has 13 amino acids. The V end lost 4 bases, the J end lost 5 bases, and 12 bases lay between the germline ends. From germline, CDR1 is SGHRS and CDR2 YFSETQ. In nucleotides, the CDR3 is TGCGCCAGCAGCCATGATGAGAGGTATGGCTACACCTTC. Translation gives CASSHDERYGYTF. The whole variable domain, filled in from reference TRBV5-1 and TRBJ1-2, reads KAGVTQTPRYLIKTRGQQVTLSCSPISGHRSVSWYQQTPGQGLQFLFEYFSETQRNKGNFPGRFSGRQFSNSRSEMNVSTLELGDSALYLCASSHDERYGYTFGSGTRLTVV.

V is TRBV18 and J is TRBJ1-2; 7 bases agree with TRBD1. This CDR3 is 15 amino acids long. The J segment lost 4 bases and the V segment lost 2 bases, leaving 7 bases of the junction unmatched. Germline V CDR1 and CDR2: KGHSH, LQKENI. The CDR3 sequence: CASSPSSGQFYGYTF. The CDR3 DNA follows: TGTGCCAGCTCACCATCGTCGGGACAGTTCTATGGCTACACCTTC. Drawing the rest from reference TRBV18 and TRBJ1-2, the complete variable domain is NAGVMQNPRHLVRRRGQEARLRCSPMKGHSHVYWYRQLPEEGLKFMVYLQKENIIDESGMPKERFSAEFPKEGPSILRIQQVVRGDSAAYFCASSPSSGQFYGYTFGSGTRLTVV.

In its sample, this clone was seen a few times. The chain links TRBV10-3 to TRBJ1-5; a possible D gene is TRBD1 (6 bases). V lost 5 bases and J 1 base, leaving 12 bases between the germline ends. The CDR3 has 15 residues. Germline V lookup: CDR1 ENHRY, CDR2 SYGVKD. In DNA form, the CDR3 reads TGTGCCATCAGTACAGGGTTCTCGAGCAATCAGCCCCAGCATTTT. This gives the protein CAISTGFSSNQPQHF.

The chain carries TRBV5-1 and TRBJ2-2; 9 bases map to TRBD1. The V and J ends lost 0 bases and 4 bases, in that order; junction bases with no gene match: 4. This CDR3 comprises 16 residues. Germline V gene data show CDR1 as SGHRS and CDR2 as YFSETQ. CDR3 in amino acids: CASSLAVTGGTGELFF. The CDR3 DNA is TGCGCCAGCAGCTTGGCCGTGACAGGGGGCACCGGGGAGCTGTTTTTT. Full variable domain (outside the CDR3, taken from reference TRBV5-1 and TRBJ2-2): KAGVTQTPRYLIKTRGQQVTLSCSPISGHRSVSWYQQTPGQGLQFLFEYFSETQRNKGNFPGRFSGRQFSNSRSEMNVSTLELGDSALYLCASSLAVTGGTGELFFGEGSRLTVL.

This clone occurred a few times. The chain is built from TRBV5-1 and TRBJ1-6; 7 bases fit TRBD1. Germline-derived CDR1 and CDR2 are SGHRS and YFSETQ. The ends lost 3 bases at V and 5 bases at J; junction bases unmatched: 11. The CDR3 is 17 residues long. DNA for the CDR3: TGCGCCAGCAGCTCCCGAGTTGATGGACAGGATAATTCACCCCTCCACTTT. Protein: CASSSRVDGQDNSPLHF. Complete variable domain (other parts from reference TRBV5-1 and TRBJ1-6): KAGVTQTPRYLIKTRGQQVTLSCSPISGHRSVSWYQQTPGQGLQFLFEYFSETQRNKGNFPGRFSGRQFSNSRSEMNVSTLELGDSALYLCASSSRVDGQDNSPLHFGNGTRLTVT.

J is TRBJ1-5 and V is TRBV4-2; 7 nucleotides line up with TRBD1. The CDR3 is 15 residues long. The germline CDR1 and CDR2 sequences are LGHNA and YNFKEQ. V trimming: 5 bases; J trimming: 5 bases; junction bases outside the gene matches: 9. The CDR3 here is CASSSGGTEDQPQHF. CDR3 coding DNA: TGTGCCAGCAGCTCGGGTGGGACAGAAGATCAGCCCCAGCATTTT.

This clone was observed a handful of times. V usage is TRBV28 and J usage is TRBJ1-5; 8 nucleotides agree with TRBD1. The CDR3 spans 15 residues. Germline trimming cut 6 bases from V and 3 bases from J; bases unmatched to any gene: 7. Germline V gene sequence: CDR1 MDHEN, CDR2 SYDVKM. The CDR3 DNA reads as TGTGCCAGCAGATCCGGGACAGGTAACAATCAGCCCCAGCATTTT. Protein product: CASRSGTGNNQPQHF.

Written as DNA, the CDR3 is TGCGCCAGCAGCTCTGGGGCAGCGCCCAATGAGCAGTTCTTC. This encodes CASSSGAAPNEQFF. V and J are TRBV5-1 and TRBJ2-1; D may be TRBD1 (5 bases). The CDR3 runs to 14 residues. V was clipped by 3 bases and J by 6 bases, with 13 bases between them. Looked up from germline, CDR1 is SGHRS and CDR2 is YFSETQ.

This clone was seen a single time. This chain joins TRBV10-1 and TRBJ1-1; 9 positions match TRBD1. There are 13 residues in the CDR3. The V gene's germline CDR1 is WNHNN and CDR2 SYGVQD (reference sequence). V lost 7 bases, J lost 10 bases, and 10 bases stayed unmatched. The CDR3 reads CASNLDRGPLAFF. The DNA of the CDR3 is TGCGCCAGCAACCTGGACAGGGGCCCCTTAGCTTTCTTT.

This clone was observed a single time. The rearrangement links TRBV6-5 to TRBJ1-6; D gene uncertain. Germline CDR1 reads MNHEY; CDR2 reads SVGAGI. V shed 6 bases and J shed 0 bases, with 9 bases lying between them. The CDR3 consists of 15 residues. The CDR3 DNA follows: TGTGCCAGCAGGCAGGACTTCTCCTATAATTCACCCCTCCACTTT. This encodes CASRQDFSYNSPLHF.

The rearrangement joins TRBV27 to TRBJ1-1, with D perhaps matching TRBD1 (6 bases). This CDR3 spans 13 amino acids. Germline CDR1 and CDR2: MNHEY and SMNVEV (reference sequence). V lost 3 bases to trimming and J lost 5 bases, with 10 bases between them. This CDR3 reads CASSFGRGTEAFF. The CDR3 DNA follows: TGTGCCAGCAGTTTCGGCAGGGGTACTGAAGCTTTCTTT.

The chain joins TRBV7-8 to TRBJ2-7, with 9 bases fitting TRBD1. The CDR3 length is 16 residues. V was pared by 5 bases and J by 1 base, with 9 bases of the junction left unmatched. CDR1 and CDR2 from the germline V gene are SGHVS and FQNEAQ. The chain's CDR3 is CASSQRGGTGSYEQYF. CDR3 DNA sequence: TGTGCCAGCAGCCAACGGGGCGGGACAGGGTCCTACGAGCAGTACTTC.

This chain links TRBV19 with TRBJ1-4; 9 nucleotides agree with TRBD1. Germline CDR1 LNHDA, CDR2 SQIVND (reference sequence). V dropped 3 bases and J dropped 7; count of bases not matched to a gene: 12. CDR3 length equals 17 residues. The CDR3 region has the DNA TGTGCCAGTAGTATTCGCCCCGCCGGGACAGGGCGTGAAAAACTGTTTTTT. Translated: CASSIRPAGTGREKLFF.

This sequence joins TRBV6-6 and TRBJ1-5; 8 nucleotides match TRBD1. The CDR3 has 13 amino acids. The germline CDR1 and CDR2 sequences are MNHNY and SVGAGI (reference sequence). V lost 5 bases, J lost 6 bases, and 3 bases stayed unmatched. The CDR3 DNA is TGTGCCAGCAGTGGACAGGGTAGTCAGCCCCAGCATTTT. Translation: CASSGQGSQPQHF.

The gene calls are TRBV19 and TRBJ1-5, with D uncertain. The V end lost 6 bases, the J end lost 2 bases, and 8 bases lay between the germline ends. CDR1 is LNHDA, CDR2 SQIVND, per germline (reference sequence). The CDR3 is made up of 13 amino acids. CDR3 sequence (DNA): TGTGCCAGTAGAAGGGAGGGCAATCAGCCCCAGCATTTT. Protein: CASRREGNQPQHF.

In this sample, this clone turned up once. In the same sample, other DNA sequences code for this CDR3. The J gene is TRBJ1-2, the V gene TRBV20-1, with 8 nucleotides matching TRBD1. Germline V lookup: CDR1 DFQATT, CDR2 SNEGSKA (reference sequence). V shed 6 bases, J shed 4 bases, and the junction held 1 base outside the gene matches. The CDR3 spans 11 residues. CDR3 coding DNA: TGCAGTGCCGACAGGGGCTATGGCTACACCTTC. Residues: CSADRGYGYTF.

This chain uses TRBV5-4 with TRBJ1-4, with 7 bases matching TRBD1. V was pared by 3 bases and J by 7 bases, with 12 bases of the junction left unmatched. The CDR3 consists of 16 residues. Germline CDR1 SGHNT, CDR2 YYREEE (reference sequence). CDR3 DNA sequence: TGTGCCAGCAGCTCGAAAACAGGGGCGGTTGGTGAAAAACTGTTTTTT. Residues: CASSSKTGAVGEKLFF.

The chain combines TRBV7-9 with TRBJ1-3; 8 bases fit TRBD1. This CDR3 has 18 amino acids. Germline V lookup: CDR1 SEHNR, CDR2 FQNEAQ (reference sequence). Trimming cost V 3 bases and J 0 bases; bases outside gene matches: 10. CDR3 in DNA: TGTGCCAGCAGCTTCACCGGGACAGGTCAGAGCTCTGGAAACACCATATATTTT. Translated: CASSFTGTGQSSGNTIYF.

The genes are TRBV10-2 and TRBJ1-1; perhaps TRBD1 as D (5 bases). Germline assignment: CDR1 WSHSY and CDR2 SAAADI. CDR3 size: 12 residues. The V end lost 2 bases, the J end lost 7 bases, and 8 bases lay between the germline ends. DNA for the CDR3: TGCGCCAGCAGTGAGAGGGGAGGTGAAGCTTTCTTT. This encodes CASSERGGEAFF.